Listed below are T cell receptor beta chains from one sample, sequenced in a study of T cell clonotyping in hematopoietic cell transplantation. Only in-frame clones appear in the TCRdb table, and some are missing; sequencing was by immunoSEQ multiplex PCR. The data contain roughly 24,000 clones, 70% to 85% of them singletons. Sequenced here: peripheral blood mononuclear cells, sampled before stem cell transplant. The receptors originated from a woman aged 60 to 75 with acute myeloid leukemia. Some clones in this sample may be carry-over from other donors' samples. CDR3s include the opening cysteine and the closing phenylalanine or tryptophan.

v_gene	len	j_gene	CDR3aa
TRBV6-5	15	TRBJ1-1	CASRPFGQGSVEAFF
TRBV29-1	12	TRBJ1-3	CGYRDRGNTIYF
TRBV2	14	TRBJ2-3	CASRPEASTDTQYF
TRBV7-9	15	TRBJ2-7	CASRRESTSSYEQYF
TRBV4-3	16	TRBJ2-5	CASSQEWLAGRETQYF
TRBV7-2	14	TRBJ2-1	CASSLGVGGDEQFF
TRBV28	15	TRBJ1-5	CASSKGSGVGQPQHF
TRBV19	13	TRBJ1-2	CASSPGPPPGYTF
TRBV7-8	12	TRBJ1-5	CASSLGEKPQHF
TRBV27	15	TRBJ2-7	CASSLSGLGRYEQYF
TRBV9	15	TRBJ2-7	CASSVAGGPSYEQYF
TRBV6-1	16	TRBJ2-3	CASSEGGGGRTDTQYF
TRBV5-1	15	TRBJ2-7	CASSQGTIASYEQYF
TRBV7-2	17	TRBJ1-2	CASSPSGGGRGGYGYTF
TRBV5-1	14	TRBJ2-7	CASTQGSGGYEQYF
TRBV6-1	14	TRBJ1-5	CASSEGRGGQPQHF
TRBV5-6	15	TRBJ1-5	CASSLRGPSNQPQHF
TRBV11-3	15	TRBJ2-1	CASSSSGISYNEQFF
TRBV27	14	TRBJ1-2	CASSFLGVGYGYTF
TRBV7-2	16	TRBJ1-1	CASSPPSTGDNTEAFF
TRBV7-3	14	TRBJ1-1	CASSLGGVNTEAFF
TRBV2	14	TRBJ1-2	CASSSGTGVGGYTF
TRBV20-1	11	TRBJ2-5	CSARGPGAQYF
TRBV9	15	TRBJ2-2	CASSASGGASGELFF
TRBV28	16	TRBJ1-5	CASSPPGQGTNQPQHF
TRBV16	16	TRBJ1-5	CASSWTAADSNQPQHF
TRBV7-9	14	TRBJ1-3	CAGIPGRAGNTIYF
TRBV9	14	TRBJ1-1	CASSVDRVTTEAFF
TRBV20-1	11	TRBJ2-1	CSAFFELEQFF
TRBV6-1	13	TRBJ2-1	CASSYTRGGEQFF
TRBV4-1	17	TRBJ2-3	CASSQETSGGASDTQYF
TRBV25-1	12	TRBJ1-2	CASRGHLYGYTF
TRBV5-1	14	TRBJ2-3	CASSLPGGTDTQYF
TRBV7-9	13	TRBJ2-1	CASSLSGVQEQFF
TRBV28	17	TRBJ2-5	CASSSGLAGGSWETQYF
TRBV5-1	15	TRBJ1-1	CASSYTGGAGTEAFF
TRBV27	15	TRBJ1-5	CASSFTLGGNQPQHF
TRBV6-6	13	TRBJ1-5	CASSSLSNQPQHF
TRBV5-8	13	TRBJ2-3	CASSLVVTDTQYF
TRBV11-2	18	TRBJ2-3	CASSLGASGSPSTDTQYF
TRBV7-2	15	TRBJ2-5	CASSSPSLAAETQYF
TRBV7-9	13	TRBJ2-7	CASSPDSSYEQYF
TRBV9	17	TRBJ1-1	CASSAFPGQAMNTEAFF
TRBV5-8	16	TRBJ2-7	CASTHYTGTDNYEQYF
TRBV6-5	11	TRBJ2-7	CASSLSGEQYF
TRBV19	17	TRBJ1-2	CASSIDLTGGDTYGYTF
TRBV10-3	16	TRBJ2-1	CAIGVAGGSSYNEQFF
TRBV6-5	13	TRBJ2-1	CASSWDRVNEQFF
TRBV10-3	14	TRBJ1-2	CAISVGQTNYGYTF
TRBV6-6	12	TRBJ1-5	CASSNWNQPQHF
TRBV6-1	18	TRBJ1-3	CASSESSSPLTSGNTIYF